This TCR beta chain is drawn from a study of T cells in tuberculosis. Study context: In South Africa, adults with active tuberculosis were compared with IGRA-negative and latently infected IGRA-positive adolescents. General study findings and limits: GEM motif frequencies gave more than 65% accuracy; the GMM repertoire gave roughly 86%.

Stated time point: new active TB diagnosis, blood taken before or within 7 days of starting treatment. Turning to this clone: Its antigen is still unknown.

The table came from immunoSEQ multiplex PCR; TCRdb's copy has only in-frame clones and leaves some out. The repertoire holds tens of thousands of clones, with 92% as singletons. The clonotype was recovered from an adult with tuberculosis. Some clones in this sample may be carry-over from other donors' samples. This material consisted of PBMCs, taken at tuberculosis diagnosis.

The CDR3 is CASSGQGTNYEQYF. CDR3 nucleotides: TGTGCCAGCAGTGGACAGGGTACTAACTACGAGCAGTACTTC. The chain joins TRBV2 to TRBJ2-7; 7 bases fit TRBD1. Germline lookup yields CDR1 SNHLY and CDR2 FYNNEI. This CDR3 spans 14 amino acids. Trimming removed 4 bases from V and 3 bases from J; junction bases left unmatched: 6. The full variable domain, rest sourced from reference TRBV2 and TRBJ2-7, is EPEVTQTPSHQVTQMGQEVILRCVPISNHLYFYWYRQILGQKVEFLVSFYNNEISEKSEIFDDQFSVERPDGSNFTLKIRSTKLEDSAMYFCASSGQGTNYEQYFGPGTRLTVT.